This TCR beta chain is from a study of low-dose radiotherapy and immunotherapy resistance in tumors. Time point here: after trial treatment. As for treatment: LDRT plus nivolumab, ipilimumab, low-dose cyclophosphamide and aspirin (RACIN trial). The donors' regimen was nivolumab, ipilimumab, aspirin, low-dose cyclophosphamide and low-dose radiotherapy. Priming of first-strand cDNA relied on TRAV- and TRBV-specific primers (covering alpha and beta chains). Amplification, which lasted 15 to 20 PCR cycles, used a constant-region primer and V-primer adapter to amplify TCRs. TCRdb used MiXCR to reprocess the reads, holding one entry per CDR3 protein. The sample shows 95,000 to 100,000 distinct CDR3 sequences, less than 25% of them seen only once. At least ten counts were recorded for this clonotype. V was pared by 6 bases and J by 1 base, with 9 bases between. The CDR3 runs 13 residues.

The rearrangement joins TRBV12-3 or TRBV12-4 to TRBJ2-5; no reliable D call. This material consisted of PBMCs, taken after low-dose radiotherapy plus immunotherapy. This TCR was recovered from a male donor with prostate cancer. The CDR3 coding sequence is TGTGCCAGCAGGAAAGGCAGCCAAGAGACCCAGTACTTC. Its translation is CASRKGSQETQYF.